Below, 29 T cell receptor beta chains from the same sample are listed, as sequenced in a study of T cell repertoires in cytomegalovirus infection. TCRdb re-derived calls from the reads in MiXCR, one entry per CDR3 protein. The repertoire includes over 300,000 distinct CDR3 sequences, around 9.5% of them detected once, and roughly 4.5% sits in the top ten. The specimen was PBMCs. Receptors were obtained from a human donor in good health (CMV status not recorded). Some clones in this sample may be carry-over from other donors' samples.

A remark on this clonotype: This may arise from a read error, as a much more abundant clone is one base away. The genes are TRBV12-3 or TRBV12-4 and TRBJ1-6; D remains ambiguous. The CDR3 spans 14 residues. This CDR3 is CASTPSSYNAPLHF. The DNA for the CDR3 is TGTGCCAGCACTCCGAGCTCCTATAATGCACCCCTCCACTTT.

This chain uses TRBV11-2 with TRBJ2-3; tentatively, D is TRBD1 or TRBD2 (6 bases each). The germline V gene encodes CDR1 SGHAT and CDR2 FQNNGV. Trimming cost V 7 bases and J 3 bases, with 17 bases left between them. The CDR3 extends over 15 amino acids. The CDR3 here is CASKGRGRGTDTQYF. Written as DNA, the CDR3 is TGTGCCAGCAAGGGGCGGGGAAGGGGGACAGATACGCAGTATTTT.

This clonotype appeared many times. The genes are TRBV7-2 and TRBJ2-1, with D maybe TRBD1 (6 bases). CDR3 length: 15 amino acids. With 1 base removed from V and 4 bases from J, the gap between germline ends came to 11 bases. Germline assignment: CDR1 SGHTA and CDR2 FQGNSA. Here the CDR3 DNA reads TGTGCCAGCAGCTTAGGGTGGACAGCTTACAATGAGCAGTTCTTC. Protein: CASSLGWTAYNEQFF.

This clonotype was seen a handful of times. CDR3 residues: CASSPWGVGVHNEQFF. CDR3 nucleotides: TGTGCCAGCAGCCCATGGGGCGTCGGGGTCCACAATGAGCAGTTCTTC. The chain is built from TRBV7-9 and TRBJ2-1, with D possibly called TRBD1 or TRBD2 (5 bases each). The CDR3 covers 16 residues. The V end was cut by 5 bases, the J end by 5 bases, with 19 bases between. Per the germline V gene, CDR1 is SEHNR and CDR2 is FQNEAQ (reference sequence).

This clonotype was recorded a few times. The chain is built from TRBV5-4 and TRBJ1-6, with D uncertain. CDR1 is SGHNT and CDR2 is YYREEE in the germline V gene (reference sequence). V gave up 4 bases and J gave up 7 bases, with 12 bases separating them. There are 14 residues in the CDR3. In DNA, the CDR3 is TGTGCCAGCAGCCCGGGCGTAGCCAATTCACCCCTCCACTTT. It yields the protein CASSPGVANSPLHF.

The rearrangement links TRBV27 to TRBJ2-7; TRBD2 aligns across 9 bases. This CDR3 has 15 residues. V lost 2 bases and J lost 6; bases outside the gene matches: 8. Germline V lookup: CDR1 MNHEY, CDR2 SMNVEV (reference sequence). The CDR3 sequence is CASSLTGAGGGEQYF. DNA of the CDR3: TGTGCCAGCAGTTTAACGGGCGCGGGGGGGGGCGAGCAGTACTTC.

This clonotype has only a few counts. The genes are TRBV7-9 and TRBJ1-2; no clear D. V gave up 1 base and J gave up 3 bases, with 6 bases separating them. The CDR3 covers 13 residues. The germline CDR1 and CDR2 sequences are SEHNR and FQNEAQ (reference sequence). The DNA for the CDR3 is TGTGCCAGCAGCTTAGTGGCAGACTATGGCTACACCTTC. Its protein product is CASSLVADYGYTF.

This clonotype occurred many times. The rearrangement uses TRBV6-2 or TRBV6-3 and TRBJ1-1; D remains ambiguous. V was shortened by 2 bases and J by 3 bases, with 10 bases between the two germline ends. This CDR3 has 14 residues. Germline V lookup: CDR1 MNHEY, CDR2 SVGEGT. The CDR3 here is CASSYRMDHTEAFF. CDR3 bases: TGTGCCAGCAGTTACCGCATGGACCACACTGAAGCTTTCTTT.

This clonotype was counted only a few times. This chain connects TRBV28 to TRBJ2-2; D possibly corresponds to TRBD1 (5 bases). Germline V gene data show CDR1 as MDHEN and CDR2 as SYDVKM. The CDR3 extends over 13 amino acids. Trimming removed 8 bases at V and 3 bases at J, with 10 bases between. In DNA, the CDR3 is TGTGCCAGCTGTGACAGATACACCGGGGAGCTGTTTTTT. Its translation: CASCDRYTGELFF.

This clonotype showed up just a few times. This chain uses TRBV5-4 with TRBJ2-3, with D possibly being TRBD1 (5 bases). The V gene lost 0 bases and the J gene lost 6 bases, with 14 bases spanning the gap. This CDR3 has 15 amino acids. Germline V lookup: CDR1 SGHNT, CDR2 YYREEE (reference sequence). Here the CDR3 DNA reads TGTGCCAGCAGCTTGGTAGGGGATTCGAAGGATACGCAGTATTTT. This codes for CASSLVGDSKDTQYF.

This clonotype was counted many times. The gene calls are TRBV7-2 and TRBJ1-6; D perhaps matches TRBD1 (5 bases). V was shortened by 3 bases and J by 7 bases, with 10 bases between the two germline ends. This CDR3 contains 14 residues. The germline CDR1 and CDR2 sequences are SGHTA and FQGNSA. DNA of the CDR3: TGTGCCAGCAGCTTTGGGGGGGTAAATTCACCCCTCCACTTT. This codes for CASSFGGVNSPLHF.

This clonotype was observed many times. This rearrangement joins TRBV7-2 to TRBJ1-1; D possibly corresponds to TRBD1 (6 bases). The length of the CDR3 is 15 residues. V was shortened by 0 bases and J by 4 bases, with 12 bases between the two germline ends. Germline V gene lookup returns CDR1 SGHTA and CDR2 FQGNSA. CDR3 coding DNA: TGTGCCAGCAGCTTAGCCCTTCAGGGGTCCACTGAAGCTTTCTTT. Protein sequence: CASSLALQGSTEAFF. Full variable domain (outside the CDR3, taken from reference TRBV7-2 and TRBJ1-1): GAGVSQSPSNKVTEKGKDVELRCDPISGHTALYWYRQSLGQGLEFLIYFQGNSAPDKSGLPSDRFSAERTGGSVSTLTIQRTQQEDSAVYLCASSLALQGSTEAFFGQGTRLTVV.

Many counts were recorded for this clonotype. J is TRBJ2-6 and V is TRBV20-1; tentatively, D is TRBD1 (5 bases). CDR1 is DFQATT and CDR2 is SNEGSKA in the germline V gene (reference sequence). This CDR3 contains 17 residues. Trimming stripped 0 bases from V and 0 bases from J, with 12 bases between. CDR3 sequence: CSARDLRQTSGANVLTF. The CDR3 DNA is TGCAGTGCTAGAGACCTCAGACAGACCTCTGGGGCCAACGTCCTGACTTTC.

The CDR3 spells CASSLKVDRSYEQYF. CDR3 nucleotides: TGTGCCAGCAGTCTTAAAGTGGACAGATCCTACGAGCAGTACTTC. The chain is built from TRBV7-6 and TRBJ2-7; D is perhaps TRBD1 (6 bases). V lost 6 bases, J lost 1 base, and 16 bases lay in between. Germline V gene lookup returns CDR1 SGHVS and CDR2 FNYEAQ. This CDR3 has 15 residues.

There are many counts of this clonotype. The chain recombines TRBV24-1 with TRBJ2-7; D could derive from TRBD1 or TRBD2 (5 bases each). This CDR3 is built from 12 residues. V was shortened by 7 bases and J by 4 bases, with 10 bases between the two germline ends. The germline V gene encodes CDR1 KGHDR and CDR2 SFDVKD. The CDR3 protein is CATRMRGYEQYF. The CDR3 DNA is TGTGCCACCAGGATGAGGGGATACGAGCAGTACTTC.

In this sample, this clonotype turned up a few times. V and J are TRBV4-1 and TRBJ1-2, with D hard to call. The CDR3 spans 15 residues. V dropped 1 base and J dropped 5 bases, with 14 bases sitting between them. Germline-derived CDR1 and CDR2 are MGHRA and YSYEKL. The chain's CDR3 is CASSQGRTGRYGYTF. DNA for the CDR3: TGCGCCAGCAGCCAAGGGAGAACCGGGAGGTATGGCTACACCTTC.

This chain joins TRBV7-9 and TRBJ2-7, with no clear D. This CDR3 has 12 amino acids. The V gene's germline CDR1 is SEHNR and CDR2 FQNEAQ (reference sequence). Trimming stripped 4 bases from V and 4 bases from J, with 8 bases between. CDR3 in DNA: TGTGCCAGCAGCTCACATCTTTACGAGCAGTACTTC. This sequence encodes CASSSHLYEQYF.

The chain joins TRBV6-4 to TRBJ2-5, with 8 positions matching TRBD1. The V gene end was trimmed by 6 bases and the J gene end by 5 bases; junction bases not matched to a gene: 11. The germline gives CDR1 MRHNA, CDR2 SNTAGT. The CDR3 sequence is 15 residues long. CDR3 coding DNA: TGTGCCAGCAGCCGATCGCCTGGACAGGGCGAGACCCAGTACTTC. Translated: CASSRSPGQGETQYF.

The sample holds a few counts of this clonotype. The chain combines TRBV6-1 with TRBJ2-7; D is possibly TRBD1 (5 bases). Germline loops: CDR1 MNHNS, CDR2 SASEGT. This CDR3 has 16 residues. V was clipped by 5 bases and J by 3 bases, with 20 bases between them. CDR3 sequence reads: CASSTDRPENNYEQYF. For the CDR3, the DNA is TGTGCCAGCAGTACCGACAGACCCGAAAATAACTACGAGCAGTACTTC.

The J gene is TRBJ2-5, the V gene TRBV6-2 or TRBV6-3; 13 bases align to TRBD2. Germline V gene lookup returns CDR1 MNHEY and CDR2 SVGEGT. The junction had 9 bases not matched to a gene; V was cut back by 1 base and J by 1 base. This CDR3 region has 19 residues. CDR3 bases: TGTGCCAGCAGTTACTTCGGGACTAGCGGGACCTTATCCCAAGAGACCCAGTACTTC. Protein product: CASSYFGTSGTLSQETQYF.

There are a few counts of this clonotype. The chain has TRBV2 and TRBJ2-7; D could derive from TRBD1 or TRBD2 (5 bases each). V was clipped by 6 bases and J by 2 bases, with 11 bases between them. CDR1 and CDR2 (germline): SNHLY, FYNNEI. The CDR3 is 13 residues long. The CDR3 region has the DNA TGTGCCAGCAGGTCCCGGGACCCCTACGAGCAGTACTTC. Its translation: CASRSRDPYEQYF.

With regard to this clonotype: Being one base from a much bigger clone, this may be a read error. The rearrangement joins TRBV7-9 to TRBJ2-5, with D perhaps TRBD2 (5 bases). From germline, CDR1 is SEHNR and CDR2 FQNEAQ (reference sequence). The CDR3 extends over 15 amino acids. The CDR3 sequence is CVSSLDKRRQETQYF. The CDR3 nucleotides read TGTGTCAGCAGCTTAGATAAGCGGAGGCAAGAGACCCAGTACTTC.

As to this clonotype: Germline is not matched at one junction end, which may reflect a read error. The rearrangement joins TRBV5-5 to TRBJ2-3, with a tentative D call TRBD2 (6 bases). The germline V gene encodes CDR1 SGHKS and CDR2 YYEKEE (reference sequence). The CDR3 length is 17 residues. CDR3 nucleotides: TGTGCCAGCAGCTGGATACTAGCTTCCAGACCCACAGATTCGCAGTATTTT. It specifies CASSWILASRPTDSQYF.

The chain is built from TRBV2 and TRBJ1-1; 8 positions match TRBD1. Trimming cost V 3 bases and J 5 bases; bases outside gene matches: 11. The germline gives CDR1 SNHLY, CDR2 FYNNEI. The CDR3 contains 16 residues. CDR3 loop: CASSDQGARLGTEAFF. In nucleotides, the CDR3 is TGTGCCAGCAGTGACCAGGGGGCGCGGTTGGGAACTGAAGCTTTCTTT.

This clonotype was picked up many times. This chain links TRBV7-6 with TRBJ2-3; 10 bases agree with TRBD1. V trimming: 5 bases; J trimming: 6 bases; junction bases outside the gene matches: 11. The CDR3 is made up of 16 amino acids. The V gene's germline CDR1 is SGHVS and CDR2 FNYEAQ. CDR3 residues: CASSPQTGGLSDTQYF. The CDR3 region has the DNA TGTGCCAGCAGCCCGCAGACAGGGGGCTTATCGGATACGCAGTATTTT.

This sequence joins TRBV7-3 and TRBJ1-6, with 8 nucleotides matching TRBD1. The V gene's germline CDR1 is SGHTA and CDR2 FQGTGA. V shed 6 bases and J 7 bases; nucleotides not matched to a gene: 5. The CDR3 spans 14 residues. DNA for the CDR3: TGTGCCAGCAGAGGGGGACAGGAAAATTCACCCCTCCACTTT. This encodes CASRGGQENSPLHF. Combining the CDR3 with reference TRBV7-3 and TRBJ1-6 gives the whole variable domain GAGVSQTPSNKVTEKGKYVELRCDPISGHTALYWYRQSLGQGPEFLIYFQGTGAADDSGLPNDRFFAVRPEGSVSTLKIQRTERGDSAVYLCASRGGQENSPLHFGNGTRLTVT.

This clonotype has just a few counts. The chain combines TRBV6-1 with TRBJ2-7, with D possibly called TRBD1 or TRBD2 (5 bases each). V lost 3 bases and J 2 bases, leaving 14 bases between the germline ends. Germline assignment: CDR1 MNHNS and CDR2 SASEGT. The CDR3 spans 15 residues. CDR3 loop: CASSDPRDHTYEQYF. For the CDR3, the DNA is TGTGCCAGCAGTGACCCCCGGGACCACACCTACGAGCAGTACTTC.

This clonotype has ten or more counts. The V and J genes are TRBV28 and TRBJ2-3, with D unclear. This CDR3 comprises 15 residues. V lost 5 bases to trimming and J lost 1 base, with 13 bases between them. The germline V gene has CDR1 MDHEN and CDR2 SYDVKM. Here the CDR3 DNA reads TGTGCCAGCAGTCTCCCCGTAGGACGCACAGATACGCAGTATTTT. This translates into CASSLPVGRTDTQYF.

This clonotype was picked up many times. This chain connects TRBV10-3 to TRBJ1-1; no clear D. Germline V gene lookup returns CDR1 ENHRY and CDR2 SYGVKD. V shed 3 bases and J shed 5 bases, with 13 bases lying between them. The CDR3 covers 14 residues. DNA for the CDR3: TGTGCCATCAGTGAACCTTCTCGGTCTACTGAAGCTTTCTTT. Translation: CAISEPSRSTEAFF.